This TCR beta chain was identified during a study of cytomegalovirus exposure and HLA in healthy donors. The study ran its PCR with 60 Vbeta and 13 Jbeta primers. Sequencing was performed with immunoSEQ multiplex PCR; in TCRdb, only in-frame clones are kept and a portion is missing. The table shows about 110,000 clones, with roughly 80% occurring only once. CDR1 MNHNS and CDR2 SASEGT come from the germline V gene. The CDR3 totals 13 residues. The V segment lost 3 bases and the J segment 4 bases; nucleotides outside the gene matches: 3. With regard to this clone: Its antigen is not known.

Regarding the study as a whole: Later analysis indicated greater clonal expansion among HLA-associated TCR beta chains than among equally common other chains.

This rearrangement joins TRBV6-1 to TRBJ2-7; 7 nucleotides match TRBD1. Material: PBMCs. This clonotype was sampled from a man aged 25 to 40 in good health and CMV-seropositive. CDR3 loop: CASSEGTAYEQYF. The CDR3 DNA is TGTGCCAGCAGTGAGGGGACAGCTTACGAGCAGTACTTC.